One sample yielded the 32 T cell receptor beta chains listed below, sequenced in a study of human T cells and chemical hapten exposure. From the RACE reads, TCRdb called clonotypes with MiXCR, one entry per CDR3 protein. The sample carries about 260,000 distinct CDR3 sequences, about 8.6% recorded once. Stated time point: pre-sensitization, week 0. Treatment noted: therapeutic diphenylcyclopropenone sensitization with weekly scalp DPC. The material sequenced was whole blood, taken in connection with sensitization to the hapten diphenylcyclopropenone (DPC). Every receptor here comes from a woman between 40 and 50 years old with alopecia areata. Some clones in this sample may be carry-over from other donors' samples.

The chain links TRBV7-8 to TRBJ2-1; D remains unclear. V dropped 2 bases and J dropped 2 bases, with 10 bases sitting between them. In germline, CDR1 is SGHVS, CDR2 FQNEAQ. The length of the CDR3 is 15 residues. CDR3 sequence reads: CASSLSPLPYNEQFF. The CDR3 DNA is TGTGCCAGCAGCTTATCGCCGCTCCCCTACAATGAGCAGTTCTTC.

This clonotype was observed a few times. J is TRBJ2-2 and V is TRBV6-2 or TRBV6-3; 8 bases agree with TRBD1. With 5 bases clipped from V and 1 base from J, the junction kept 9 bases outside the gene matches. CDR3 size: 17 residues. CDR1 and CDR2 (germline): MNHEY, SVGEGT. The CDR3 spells CASSGRGQGQNTGELFF. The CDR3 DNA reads TGTGCCAGCAGTGGACGAGGACAGGGCCAGAACACCGGGGAGCTGTTTTTT.

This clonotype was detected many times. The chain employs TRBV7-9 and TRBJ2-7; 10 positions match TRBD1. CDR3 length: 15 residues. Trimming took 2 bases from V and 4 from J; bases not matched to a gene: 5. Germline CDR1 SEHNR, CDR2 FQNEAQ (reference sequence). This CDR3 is CASSLSGDRGYEQYF. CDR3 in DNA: TGTGCCAGCAGCTTATCTGGGGACAGGGGATACGAGCAGTACTTC.

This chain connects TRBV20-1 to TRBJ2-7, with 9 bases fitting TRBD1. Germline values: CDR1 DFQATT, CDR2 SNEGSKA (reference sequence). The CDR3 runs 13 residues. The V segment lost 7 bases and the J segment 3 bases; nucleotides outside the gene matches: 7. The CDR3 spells CSVPGQGGYEQYF. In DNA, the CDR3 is TGCAGTGTCCCGGGACAGGGAGGCTACGAGCAGTACTTC.

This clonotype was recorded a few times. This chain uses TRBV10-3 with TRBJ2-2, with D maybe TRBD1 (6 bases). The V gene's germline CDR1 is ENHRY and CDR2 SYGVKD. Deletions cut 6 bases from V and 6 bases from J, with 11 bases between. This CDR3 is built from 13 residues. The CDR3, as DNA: TGTGCCATCAGCCACAGGGAATCCGGGGAGCTGTTTTTT. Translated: CAISHRESGELFF.

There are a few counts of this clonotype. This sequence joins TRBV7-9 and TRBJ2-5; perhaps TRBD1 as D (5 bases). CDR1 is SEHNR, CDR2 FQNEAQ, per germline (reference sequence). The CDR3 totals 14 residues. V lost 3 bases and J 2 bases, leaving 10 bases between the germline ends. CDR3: CASSLLSGQETQYF. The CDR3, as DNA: TGTGCCAGCAGCTTGTTGTCAGGGCAAGAGACCCAGTACTTC.

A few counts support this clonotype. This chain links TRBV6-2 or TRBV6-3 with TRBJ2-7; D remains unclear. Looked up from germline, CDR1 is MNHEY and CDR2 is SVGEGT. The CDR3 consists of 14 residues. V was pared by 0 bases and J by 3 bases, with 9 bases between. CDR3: CASSYSGWIYEQYF. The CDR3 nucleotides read TGTGCCAGCAGTTACTCGGGTTGGATCTACGAGCAGTACTTC.

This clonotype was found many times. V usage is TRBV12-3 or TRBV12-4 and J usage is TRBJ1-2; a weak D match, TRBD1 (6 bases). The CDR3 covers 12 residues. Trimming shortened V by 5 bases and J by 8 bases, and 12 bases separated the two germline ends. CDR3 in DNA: TGTGCCAGCAGTCTAACAGGGCGAGGCTACACCTTC. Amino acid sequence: CASSLTGRGYTF.

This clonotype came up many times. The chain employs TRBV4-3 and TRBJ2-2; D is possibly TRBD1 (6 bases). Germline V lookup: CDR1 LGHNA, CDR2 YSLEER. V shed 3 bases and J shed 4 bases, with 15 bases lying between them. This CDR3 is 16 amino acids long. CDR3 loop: CASSQEPHRVTGELFF. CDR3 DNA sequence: TGCGCCAGCAGCCAGGAACCCCACAGGGTCACCGGGGAGCTGTTTTTT.

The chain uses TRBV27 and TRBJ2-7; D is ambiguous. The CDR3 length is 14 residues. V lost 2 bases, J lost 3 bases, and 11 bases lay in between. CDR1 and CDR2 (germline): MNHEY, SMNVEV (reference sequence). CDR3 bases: TGTGCCAGCAGTTTAGTGGGGATGGTCTACGAGCAGTACTTC. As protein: CASSLVGMVYEQYF.

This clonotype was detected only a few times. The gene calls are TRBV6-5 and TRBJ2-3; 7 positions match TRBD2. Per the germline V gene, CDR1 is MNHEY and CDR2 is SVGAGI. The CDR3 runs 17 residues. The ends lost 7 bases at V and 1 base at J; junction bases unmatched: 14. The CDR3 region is CASTPGGRVGGTDTQYF. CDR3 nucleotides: TGTGCCAGCACTCCCGGGGGGAGGGTTGGTGGCACAGATACGCAGTATTTT.

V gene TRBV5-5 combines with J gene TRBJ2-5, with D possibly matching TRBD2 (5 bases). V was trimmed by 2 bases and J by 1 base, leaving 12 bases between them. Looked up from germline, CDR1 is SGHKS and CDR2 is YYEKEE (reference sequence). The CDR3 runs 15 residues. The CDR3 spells CASSFGGSFQETQYF. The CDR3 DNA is TGTGCCAGCAGCTTTGGAGGTTCATTCCAAGAGACCCAGTACTTC.

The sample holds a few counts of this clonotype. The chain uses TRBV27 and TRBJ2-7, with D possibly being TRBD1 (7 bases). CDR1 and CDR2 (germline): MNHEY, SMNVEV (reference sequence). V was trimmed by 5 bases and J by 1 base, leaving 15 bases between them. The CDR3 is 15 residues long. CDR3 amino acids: CASSPRAGGSYEQYF. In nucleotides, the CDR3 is TGTGCCAGCAGTCCCAGAGCAGGGGGGTCCTACGAGCAGTACTTC.

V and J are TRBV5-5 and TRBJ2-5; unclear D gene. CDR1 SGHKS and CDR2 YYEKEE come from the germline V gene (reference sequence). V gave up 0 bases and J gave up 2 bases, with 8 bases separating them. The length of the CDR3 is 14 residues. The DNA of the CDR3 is TGTGCCAGCAGCTTGGGGGCCCAGCAAGAGACCCAGTACTTC. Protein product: CASSLGAQQETQYF.

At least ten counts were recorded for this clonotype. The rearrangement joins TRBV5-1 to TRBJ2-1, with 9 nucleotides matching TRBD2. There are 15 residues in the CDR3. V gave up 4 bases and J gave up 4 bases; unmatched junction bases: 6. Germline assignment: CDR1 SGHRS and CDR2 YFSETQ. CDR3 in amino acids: CASSPGLAAYNEQFF. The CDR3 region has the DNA TGCGCCAGCAGCCCGGGACTAGCCGCTTACAATGAGCAGTTCTTC.

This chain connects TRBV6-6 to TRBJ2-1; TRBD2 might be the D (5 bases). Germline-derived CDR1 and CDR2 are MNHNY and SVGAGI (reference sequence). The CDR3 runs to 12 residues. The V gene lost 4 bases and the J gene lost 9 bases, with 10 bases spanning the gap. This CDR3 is CASSSDAGEQFF. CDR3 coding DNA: TGTGCCAGCAGTTCCGATGCGGGTGAGCAGTTCTTC.

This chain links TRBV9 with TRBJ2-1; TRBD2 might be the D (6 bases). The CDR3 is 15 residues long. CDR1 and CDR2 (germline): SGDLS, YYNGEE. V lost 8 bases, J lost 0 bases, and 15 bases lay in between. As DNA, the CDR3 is TGTGCCAGTACGCCCCGCGGGACCTCCTACAATGAGCAGTTCTTC. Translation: CASTPRGTSYNEQFF. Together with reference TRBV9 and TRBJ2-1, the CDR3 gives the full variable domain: DSGVTQTPKHLITATGQRVTLRCSPRSGDLSVYWYQQSLDQGLQFLIQYYNGEERAKGNILERFSAQQFPDLHSELNLSSLELGDSALYFCASTPRGTSYNEQFFGPGTRLTVL.

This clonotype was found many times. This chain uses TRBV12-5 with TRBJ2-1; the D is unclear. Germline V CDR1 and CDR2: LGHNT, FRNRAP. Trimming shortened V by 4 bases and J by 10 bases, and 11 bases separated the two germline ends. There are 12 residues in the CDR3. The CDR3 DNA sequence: TGTGCTAGTGGTTCGATAAGTACGGAGCAGTTCTTC. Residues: CASGSISTEQFF.

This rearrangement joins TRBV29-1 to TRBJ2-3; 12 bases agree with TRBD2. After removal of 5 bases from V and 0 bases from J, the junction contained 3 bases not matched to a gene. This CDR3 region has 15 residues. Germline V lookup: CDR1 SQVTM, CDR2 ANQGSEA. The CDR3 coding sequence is TGCAGCGTTACCGGGACTAGCGGGAGCACAGATACGCAGTATTTT. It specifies CSVTGTSGSTDTQYF.

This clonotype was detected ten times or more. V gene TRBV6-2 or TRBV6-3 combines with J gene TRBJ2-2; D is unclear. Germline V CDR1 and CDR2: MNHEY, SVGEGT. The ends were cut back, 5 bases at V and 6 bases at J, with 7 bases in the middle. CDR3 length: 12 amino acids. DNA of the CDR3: TGTGCCAGCAGTCGGGCAGCCGGGGAGCTGTTTTTT. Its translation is CASSRAAGELFF.

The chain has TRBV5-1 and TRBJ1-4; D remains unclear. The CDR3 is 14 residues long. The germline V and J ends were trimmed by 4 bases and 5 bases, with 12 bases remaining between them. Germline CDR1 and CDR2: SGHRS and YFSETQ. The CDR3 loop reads CASSETAANEKLFF. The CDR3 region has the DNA TGCGCCAGCAGCGAGACGGCCGCCAATGAAAAACTGTTTTTT.

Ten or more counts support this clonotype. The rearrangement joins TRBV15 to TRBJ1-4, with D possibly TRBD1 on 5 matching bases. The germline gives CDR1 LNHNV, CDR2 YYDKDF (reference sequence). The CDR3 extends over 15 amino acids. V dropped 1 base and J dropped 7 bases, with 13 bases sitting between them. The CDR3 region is CATSRGPGQGEKLFF. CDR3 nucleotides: TGTGCCACCAGCAGAGGACCCGGGCAGGGTGAAAAACTGTTTTTT. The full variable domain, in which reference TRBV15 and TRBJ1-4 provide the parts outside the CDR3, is DAMVIQNPRYQVTQFGKPVTLSCSQTLNHNVMYWYQQKSSQAPKLLFHYYDKDFNNEADTPDNFQSRRPNTSFCFLDIRSPGLGDTAMYLCATSRGPGQGEKLFFGSGTQLSVL.

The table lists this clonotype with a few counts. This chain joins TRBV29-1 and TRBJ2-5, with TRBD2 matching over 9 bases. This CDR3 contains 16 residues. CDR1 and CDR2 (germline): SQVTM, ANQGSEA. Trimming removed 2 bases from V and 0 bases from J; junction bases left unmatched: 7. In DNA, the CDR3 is TGCAGCGTTGAAAGGCTAGCGGGACCGTACCAAGAGACCCAGTACTTC. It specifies CSVERLAGPYQETQYF.

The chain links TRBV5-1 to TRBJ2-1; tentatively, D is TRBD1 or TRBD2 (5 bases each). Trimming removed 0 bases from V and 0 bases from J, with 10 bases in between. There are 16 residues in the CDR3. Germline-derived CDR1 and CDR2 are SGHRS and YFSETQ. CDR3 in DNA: TGCGCCAGCAGCTTGGGGGACGGGATCTCCTACAATGAGCAGTTCTTC. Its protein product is CASSLGDGISYNEQFF.

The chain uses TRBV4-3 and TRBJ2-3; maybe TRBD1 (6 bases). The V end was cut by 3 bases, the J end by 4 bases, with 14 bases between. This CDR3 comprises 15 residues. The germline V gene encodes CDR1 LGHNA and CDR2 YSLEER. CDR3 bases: TGCGCCAGCAGCCATGAAAGTACAGGGTCAGATACGCAGTATTTT. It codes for CASSHESTGSDTQYF.

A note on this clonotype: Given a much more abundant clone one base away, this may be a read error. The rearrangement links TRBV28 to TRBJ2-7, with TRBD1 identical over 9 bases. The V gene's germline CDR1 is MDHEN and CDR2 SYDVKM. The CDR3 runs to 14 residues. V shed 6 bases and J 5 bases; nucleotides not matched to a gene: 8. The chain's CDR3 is CASSPGTGLNEQYF. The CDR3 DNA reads TGTGCCAGCAGCCCCGGGACAGGGTTGAACGAGCAGTACTTC.

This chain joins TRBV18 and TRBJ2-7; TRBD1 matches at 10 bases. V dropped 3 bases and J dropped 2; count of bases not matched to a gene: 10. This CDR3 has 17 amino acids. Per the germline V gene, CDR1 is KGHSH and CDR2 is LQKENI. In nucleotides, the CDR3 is TGTGCCAGCTCACCTAAAATTCCGGGACAGGGGACCTACGAGCAGTACTTC. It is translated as CASSPKIPGQGTYEQYF.

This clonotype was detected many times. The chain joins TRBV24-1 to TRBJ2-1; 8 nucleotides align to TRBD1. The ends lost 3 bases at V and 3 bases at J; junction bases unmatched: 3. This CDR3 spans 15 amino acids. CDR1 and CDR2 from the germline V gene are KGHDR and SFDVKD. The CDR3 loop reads CATSDQGQDYNEQFF. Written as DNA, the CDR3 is TGTGCCACCAGTGATCAGGGACAGGACTACAATGAGCAGTTCTTC.

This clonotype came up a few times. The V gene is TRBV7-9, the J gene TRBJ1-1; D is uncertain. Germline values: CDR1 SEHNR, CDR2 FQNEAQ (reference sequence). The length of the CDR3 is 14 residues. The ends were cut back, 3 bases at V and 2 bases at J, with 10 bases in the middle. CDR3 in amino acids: CASSFAGLNTEAFF. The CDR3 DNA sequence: TGTGCCAGCAGCTTCGCAGGCCTAAACACTGAAGCTTTCTTT.

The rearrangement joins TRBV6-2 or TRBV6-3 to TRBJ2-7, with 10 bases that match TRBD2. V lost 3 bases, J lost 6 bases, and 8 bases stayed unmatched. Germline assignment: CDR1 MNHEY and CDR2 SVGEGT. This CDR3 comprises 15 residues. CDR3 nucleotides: TGTGCCAGCAGTTATCCAGGGCTAGCGGGAGCCGAGCAGTACTTC. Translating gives CASSYPGLAGAEQYF.

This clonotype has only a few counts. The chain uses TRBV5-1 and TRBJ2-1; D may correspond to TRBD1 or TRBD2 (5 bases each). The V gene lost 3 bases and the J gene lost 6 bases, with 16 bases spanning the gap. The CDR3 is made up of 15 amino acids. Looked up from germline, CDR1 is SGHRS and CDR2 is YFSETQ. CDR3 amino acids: CASSSGSGQVNEQFF. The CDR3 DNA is TGCGCCAGCAGCTCAGGGTCGGGGCAGGTCAATGAGCAGTTCTTC.

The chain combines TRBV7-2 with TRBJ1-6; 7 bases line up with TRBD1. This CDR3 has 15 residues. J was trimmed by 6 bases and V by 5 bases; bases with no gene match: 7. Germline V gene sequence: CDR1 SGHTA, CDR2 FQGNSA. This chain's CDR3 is CASSVQGVGNSPLHF. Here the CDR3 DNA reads TGTGCCAGCAGCGTTCAGGGGGTCGGTAATTCACCCCTCCACTTT.